This TCR beta chain comes out of a study of OX40 agonist ivuxolimab in advanced cancers. With respect to this clone: The antigen remains unidentified.

Assay used: immunoSEQ multiplex PCR; TCRdb lists only in-frame clones, some missing. The sample carries 40,000 to 50,000 clones, 86% recorded once. Study conclusions and caveats: Among the lowest peripheral clonal expansion occurred in 0.1-3.0 mg/kg partial responders.

The CDR3 spans 17 residues. CDR1 MNHNS and CDR2 SASEGT come from the germline V gene. V dropped 2 bases and J dropped 1; count of bases not matched to a gene: 10. This receptor was identified in an adult with an advanced solid tumor such as melanoma, head and neck, liver or kidney cancer. J is TRBJ2-5 and V is TRBV6-1, with 7 bases identical to TRBD1. Specimen: CD4+ or CD8+ T cells sorted from blood, collected in a trial of the OX40 agonist ivuxolimab. The CDR3 loop reads CASSETRPGTVQETQYF. CDR3 sequence (DNA): TGTGCCAGCAGTGAAACACGCCCCGGGACAGTCCAAGAGACCCAGTACTTC.